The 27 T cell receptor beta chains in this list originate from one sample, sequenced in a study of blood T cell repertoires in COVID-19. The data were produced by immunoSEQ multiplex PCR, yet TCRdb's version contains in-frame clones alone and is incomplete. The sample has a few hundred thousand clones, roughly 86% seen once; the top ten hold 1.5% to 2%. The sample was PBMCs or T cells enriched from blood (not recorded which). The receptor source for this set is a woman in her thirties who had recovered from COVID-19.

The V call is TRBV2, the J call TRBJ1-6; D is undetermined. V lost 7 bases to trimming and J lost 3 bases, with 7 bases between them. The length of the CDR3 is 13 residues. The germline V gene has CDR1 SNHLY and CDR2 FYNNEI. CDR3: CASKAVYNSPLHF. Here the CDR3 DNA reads TGTGCCAGCAAAGCGGTCTATAATTCACCCCTCCACTTT.

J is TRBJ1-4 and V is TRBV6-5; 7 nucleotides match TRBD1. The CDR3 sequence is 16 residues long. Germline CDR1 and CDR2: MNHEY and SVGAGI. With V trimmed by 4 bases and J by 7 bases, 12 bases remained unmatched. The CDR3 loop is CASSSRTGEIAEKLFF. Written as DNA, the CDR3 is TGTGCCAGCAGTTCCCGAACAGGGGAAATCGCTGAAAAACTGTTTTTT.

CDR3 coding DNA: TGTGCCACCAGCAGATACAAGGGCCCCAGACAGGGTTTAGCTGGAAACACCATATATTTT. It yields the protein CATSRYKGPRQGLAGNTIYF. The gene calls are TRBV15 and TRBJ1-3; TRBD1 matches 7 bases. Per germline, CDR1 LNHNV and CDR2 YYDKDF (reference sequence). With V trimmed by 2 bases and J by 2 bases, 18 bases remained unmatched. This CDR3 spans 20 amino acids.

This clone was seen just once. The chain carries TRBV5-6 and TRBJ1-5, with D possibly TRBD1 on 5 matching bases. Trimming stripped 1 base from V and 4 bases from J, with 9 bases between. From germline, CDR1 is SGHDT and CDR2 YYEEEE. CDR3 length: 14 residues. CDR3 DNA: TGTGCCAGCAGCTTGCAGGGTATGAATCAGCCCCAGCATTTT. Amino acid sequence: CASSLQGMNQPQHF.

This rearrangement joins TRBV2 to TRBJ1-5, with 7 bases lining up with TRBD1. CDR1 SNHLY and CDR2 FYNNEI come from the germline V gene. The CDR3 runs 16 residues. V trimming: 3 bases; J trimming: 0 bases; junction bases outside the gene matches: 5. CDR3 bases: TGTGCCAGCAGTGATTACAGGGGCAATAGCAATCAGCCCCAGCATTTT. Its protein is CASSDYRGNSNQPQHF.

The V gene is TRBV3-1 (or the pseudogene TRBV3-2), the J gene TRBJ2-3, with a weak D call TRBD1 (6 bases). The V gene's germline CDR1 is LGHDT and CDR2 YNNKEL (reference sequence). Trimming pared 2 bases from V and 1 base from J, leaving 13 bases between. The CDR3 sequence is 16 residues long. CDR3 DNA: TGTGCCAGCAGCCAAACGAGACAGGCTCGCACAGATACGCAGTATTTT. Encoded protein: CASSQTRQARTDTQYF.

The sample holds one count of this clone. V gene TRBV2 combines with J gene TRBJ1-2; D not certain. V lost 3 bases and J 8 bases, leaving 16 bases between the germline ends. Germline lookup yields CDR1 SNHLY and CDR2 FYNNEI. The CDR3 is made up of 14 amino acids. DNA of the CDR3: TGTGCCAGCAGTGAGAGAGGTCCGGGTGCCGGCTACACCTTC. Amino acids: CASSERGPGAGYTF.

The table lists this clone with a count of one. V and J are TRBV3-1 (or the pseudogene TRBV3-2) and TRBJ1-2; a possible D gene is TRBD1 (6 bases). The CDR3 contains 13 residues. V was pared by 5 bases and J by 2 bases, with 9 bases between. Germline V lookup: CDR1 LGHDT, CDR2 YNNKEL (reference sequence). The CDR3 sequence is CASSGGGNYGYTF. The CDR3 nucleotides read TGTGCCAGCAGCGGGGGGGGCAACTATGGCTACACCTTC.

CDR3 sequence (DNA): TGTGCCAGCAGCTTATCAGGGTACAATCAGCCCCAGCATTTT. Its translation is CASSLSGYNQPQHF. V and J are TRBV7-9 and TRBJ1-5, with a tentative D call TRBD1 (5 bases). The CDR3 has 14 amino acids. V gave up 2 bases and J gave up 3 bases, with 8 bases separating them. Germline V lookup: CDR1 SEHNR, CDR2 FQNEAQ (reference sequence).

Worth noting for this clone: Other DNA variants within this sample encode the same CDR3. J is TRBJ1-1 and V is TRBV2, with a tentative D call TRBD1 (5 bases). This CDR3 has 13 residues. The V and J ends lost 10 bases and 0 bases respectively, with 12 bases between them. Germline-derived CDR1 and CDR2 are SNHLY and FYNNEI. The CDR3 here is CATSRDLNTEAFF. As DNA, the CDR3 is TGTGCCACTTCCCGGGACTTGAACACTGAAGCTTTCTTT.

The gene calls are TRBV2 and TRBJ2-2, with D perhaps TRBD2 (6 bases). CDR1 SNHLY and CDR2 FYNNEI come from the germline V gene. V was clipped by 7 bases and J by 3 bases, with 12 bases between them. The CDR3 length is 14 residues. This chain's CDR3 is CASKFSGYTGELFF. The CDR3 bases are TGTGCCAGCAAATTTAGCGGTTACACCGGGGAGCTGTTTTTT. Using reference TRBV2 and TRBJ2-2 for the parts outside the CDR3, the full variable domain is EPEVTQTPSHQVTQMGQEVILRCVPISNHLYFYWYRQILGQKVEFLVSFYNNEISEKSEIFDDQFSVERPDGSNFTLKIRSTKLEDSAMYFCASKFSGYTGELFFGEGSRLTVL.

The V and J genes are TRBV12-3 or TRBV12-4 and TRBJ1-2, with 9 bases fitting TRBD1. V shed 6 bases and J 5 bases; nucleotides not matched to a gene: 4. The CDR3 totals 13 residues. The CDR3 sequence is CASRTGGVYGYTF. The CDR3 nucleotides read TGTGCCAGCAGGACAGGGGGGGTTTATGGCTACACCTTC.

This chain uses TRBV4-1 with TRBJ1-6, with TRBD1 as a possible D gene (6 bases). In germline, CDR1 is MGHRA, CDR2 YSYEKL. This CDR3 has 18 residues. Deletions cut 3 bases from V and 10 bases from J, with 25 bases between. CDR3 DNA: TGCGCCAGCAGCCATATCCTAGGTTTTGAAGGGGGAAGGTCACCCCTCCACTTT. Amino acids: CASSHILGFEGGRSPLHF.

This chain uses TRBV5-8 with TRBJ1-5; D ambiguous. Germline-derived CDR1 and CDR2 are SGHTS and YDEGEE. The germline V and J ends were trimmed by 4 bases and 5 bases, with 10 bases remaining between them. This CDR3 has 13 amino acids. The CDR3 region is CASSPLGHQPQHF. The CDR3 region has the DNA TGTGCCAGCAGCCCTCTTGGGCATCAGCCCCAGCATTTT.

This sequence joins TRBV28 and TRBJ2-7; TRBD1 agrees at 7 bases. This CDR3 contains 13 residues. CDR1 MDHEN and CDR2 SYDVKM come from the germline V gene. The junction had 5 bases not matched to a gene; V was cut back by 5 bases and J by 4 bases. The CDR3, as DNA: TGTGCCAGCAGTCGGGACAGTTCGTACGAGCAGTACTTC. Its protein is CASSRDSSYEQYF.

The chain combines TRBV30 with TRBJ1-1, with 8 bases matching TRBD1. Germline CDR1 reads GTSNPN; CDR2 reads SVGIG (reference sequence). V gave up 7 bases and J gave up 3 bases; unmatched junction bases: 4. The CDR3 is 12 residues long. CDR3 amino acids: CAYMDRDTEAFF. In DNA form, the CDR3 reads TGTGCCTACATGGACAGGGACACTGAAGCTTTCTTT.

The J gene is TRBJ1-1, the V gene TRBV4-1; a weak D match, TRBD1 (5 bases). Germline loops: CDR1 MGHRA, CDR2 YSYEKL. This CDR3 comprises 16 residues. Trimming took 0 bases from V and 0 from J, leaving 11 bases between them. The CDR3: CASSQEGSGMNTEAFF. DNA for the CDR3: TGCGCCAGCAGCCAAGAAGGCTCAGGGATGAACACTGAAGCTTTCTTT.

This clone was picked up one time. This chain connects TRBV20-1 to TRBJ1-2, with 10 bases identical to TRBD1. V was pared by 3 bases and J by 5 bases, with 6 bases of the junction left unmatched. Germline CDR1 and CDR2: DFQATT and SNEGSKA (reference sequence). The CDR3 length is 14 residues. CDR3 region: CSASLGQGIYGYTF. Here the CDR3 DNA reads TGCAGTGCTAGTTTGGGACAGGGGATATATGGCTACACCTTC.

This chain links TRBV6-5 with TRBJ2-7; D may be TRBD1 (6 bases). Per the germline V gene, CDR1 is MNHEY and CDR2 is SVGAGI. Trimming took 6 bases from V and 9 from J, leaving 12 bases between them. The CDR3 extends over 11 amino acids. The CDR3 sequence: CASRDRNGQYF. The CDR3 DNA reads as TGTGCCAGCAGAGACAGGAACGGGCAGTACTTC.

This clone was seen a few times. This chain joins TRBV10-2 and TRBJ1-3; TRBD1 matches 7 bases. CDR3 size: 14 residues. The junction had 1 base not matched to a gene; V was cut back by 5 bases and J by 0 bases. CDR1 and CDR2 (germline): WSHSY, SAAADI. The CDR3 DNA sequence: TGCGCCAGCAGTCCAGGGGGCTCTGGAAACACCATATATTTT. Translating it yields CASSPGGSGNTIYF.

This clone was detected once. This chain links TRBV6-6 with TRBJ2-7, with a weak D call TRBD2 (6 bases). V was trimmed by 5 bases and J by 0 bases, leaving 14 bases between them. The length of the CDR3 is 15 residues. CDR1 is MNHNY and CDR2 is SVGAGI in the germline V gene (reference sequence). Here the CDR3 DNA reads TGTGCCAGCAGTCGAAGCGGGCAAAGCTCCTACGAGCAGTACTTC. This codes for CASSRSGQSSYEQYF.

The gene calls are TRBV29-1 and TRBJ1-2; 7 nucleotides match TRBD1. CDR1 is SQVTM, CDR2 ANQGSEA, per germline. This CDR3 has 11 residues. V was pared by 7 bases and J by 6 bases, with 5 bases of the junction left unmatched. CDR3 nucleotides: TGCAGCGGAGGGGGCTCGGATGGCTACACCTTC. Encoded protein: CSGGGSDGYTF.

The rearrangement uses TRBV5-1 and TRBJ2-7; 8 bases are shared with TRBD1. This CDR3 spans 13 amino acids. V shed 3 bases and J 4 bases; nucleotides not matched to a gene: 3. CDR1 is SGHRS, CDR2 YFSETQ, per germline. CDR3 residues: CASSSDRGYEQYF. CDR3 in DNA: TGCGCCAGCAGCTCAGACAGGGGTTACGAGCAGTACTTC. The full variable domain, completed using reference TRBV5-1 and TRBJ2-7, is KAGVTQTPRYLIKTRGQQVTLSCSPISGHRSVSWYQQTPGQGLQFLFEYFSETQRNKGNFPGRFSGRQFSNSRSEMNVSTLELGDSALYLCASSSDRGYEQYFGPGTRLTVT.

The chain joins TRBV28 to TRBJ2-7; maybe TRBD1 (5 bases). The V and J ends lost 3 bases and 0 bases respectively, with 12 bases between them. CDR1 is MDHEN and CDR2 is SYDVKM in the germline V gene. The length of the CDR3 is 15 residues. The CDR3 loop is CASSLYRLSSYEQYF. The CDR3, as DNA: TGTGCCAGCAGTTTGTACAGGTTGAGCTCCTACGAGCAGTACTTC.

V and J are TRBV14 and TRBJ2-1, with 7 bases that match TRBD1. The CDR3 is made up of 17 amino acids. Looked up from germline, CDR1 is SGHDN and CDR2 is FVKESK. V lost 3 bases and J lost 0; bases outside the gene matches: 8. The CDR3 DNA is TGTGCCAGCAGCCAGGGAACCGGGACAGTCTCCTACAATGAGCAGTTCTTC. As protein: CASSQGTGTVSYNEQFF.

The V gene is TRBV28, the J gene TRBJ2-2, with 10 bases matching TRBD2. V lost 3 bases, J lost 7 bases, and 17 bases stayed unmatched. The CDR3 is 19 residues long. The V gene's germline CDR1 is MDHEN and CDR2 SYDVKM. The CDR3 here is CASSFGSGRAGVGSGELFF. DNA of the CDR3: TGTGCCAGCAGTTTCGGGAGCGGGAGGGCCGGAGTCGGTAGCGGGGAGCTGTTTTTT. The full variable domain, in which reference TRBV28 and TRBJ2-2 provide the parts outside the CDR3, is DVKVTQSSRYLVKRTGEKVFLECVQDMDHENMFWYRQDPGLGLRLIYFSYDVKMKEKGDIPEGYSVSREKKERFSLILESASTNQTSMYLCASSFGSGRAGVGSGELFFGEGSRLTVL.

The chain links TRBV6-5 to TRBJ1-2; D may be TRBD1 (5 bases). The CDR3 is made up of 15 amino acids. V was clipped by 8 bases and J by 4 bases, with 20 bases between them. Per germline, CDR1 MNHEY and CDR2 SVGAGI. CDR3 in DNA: TGTGCCAGCCAGCCCCAGTGGGGGGATTCCTATGGCTACACCTTC. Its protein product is CASQPQWGDSYGYTF.